This is a list of T cell receptor beta chains from one sample in a study of neurological immune-mediated disorders. Each CDR3 protein gets one entry after TCRdb re-called the 5' RACE reads with MiXCR. The repertoire holds about 65,000 distinct CDR3 sequences, with about 4% as singletons. The sequenced sample was PBMCs. The receptor set was obtained from a man over 45 with multiple sclerosis. Both conserved end residues are trimmed from each CDR3. D genes are given only for firm matches. Sizes are listed as once, few or many counts, or a class when the clone is expanded.

TRBV7-8	-	many	TRBJ1-6	ASRPRGNSPLH
TRBV7-2	-	many	TRBJ1-5	ASSLGSISNQPQH
TRBV3-1	TRBD1	many	TRBJ2-3	ASSQTGQRNTDTQY
TRBV6-5	TRBD1	many	TRBJ1-1	ASSYSTGRNTEAF
TRBV6-5	TRBD2	few	TRBJ2-2	ASRNLNLPGGREYTGELF
TRBV20-1	-	many	TRBJ1-5	SARDRGNGNQPQN
TRBV7-2	TRBD2	many	TRBJ2-1	ASSLVYTSGPYNEQF
TRBV18	-	few	TRBJ1-3	ASSPSRGSAGNTIY
TRBV20-1	-	many	TRBJ1-2	SAILSGNYGYT
TRBV7-9	TRBD1	many	TRBJ1-6	ASSSTGVKNSPLH
TRBV7-2	TRBD2	many	TRBJ2-3	ASSSTSGVGTDTQY
TRBV4-2	-	many	TRBJ1-4	ASSQVRPQSSRRNEKLF
TRBV20-1	TRBD1	many	TRBJ1-5	SARQGTDGLWPQH
TRBV7-2	TRBD2	many	TRBJ2-1	ASSLVAGGQYNEQF